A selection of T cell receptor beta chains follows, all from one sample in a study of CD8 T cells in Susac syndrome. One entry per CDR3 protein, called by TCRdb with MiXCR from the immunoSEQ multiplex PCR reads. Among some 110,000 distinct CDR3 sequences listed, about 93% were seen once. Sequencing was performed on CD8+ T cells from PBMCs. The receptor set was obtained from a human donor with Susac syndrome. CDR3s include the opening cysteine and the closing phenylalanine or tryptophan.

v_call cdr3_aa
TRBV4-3 CASSQDFGGPNIQYF
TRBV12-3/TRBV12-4 CASSPTGDQPQHF
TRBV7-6 CASSRGQDNEQFF
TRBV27 CASSLMRDPYEQYF
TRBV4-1 CASSQDTGVGYGYTF
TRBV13 CASSFGQVNQPQHF
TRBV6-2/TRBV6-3 CASSLNPLSYEQYF
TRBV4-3 CASSQHREFGYEQYF
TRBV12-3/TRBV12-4 CASSHPRDGFYEQYF
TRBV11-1 CASSAVAGNTGELFF
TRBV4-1 CASSPRTEAGETQYF